This T cell receptor (beta chain) was identified during a study of cytomegalovirus exposure and HLA in healthy donors (dated by TCRdb to about 2017). For context, the study as a whole: An earlier analysis of 587 of the donors reported 250 to 350 Gb of sequence data and around 110 million unique TCR beta sequences from around 200 million T cells. In an earlier analysis of 587 of the donors, high-throughput TCR beta sequencing was used to judge whether each TCR beta V gene segment behaved as functional or pseudogenic. Donor age, sex, ethnicity and CMV serostatus were compiled together with the repertoire data. A later genetic analysis took genome-wide SNP genotypes for about three fifths of the 666 donors and used that subset as a discovery cohort. In the later analysis, no new phenotypic data were used to find candidate immune exposures; instead, reliance was placed on TCR beta sequences and their occurrence across donors. Approximately 310 gigabases of sequencing data and approximately 92 million unique TCR sequences made up an early release that covered fewer than 650 HLA-typed donors. Roughly five DR-DQ haplotypes were handled as single units for association and clustering, since linkage in the cohort was strong. A later analysis re-analyzed previously published TCR beta repertoires from several hundred donors and added high-resolution HLA genotyping to study TCR occurrence patterns. In addition to the first cohort of 666 subjects, a separate validation cohort of around 110 different subjects was used. To predict cytomegalovirus infection status, the study combined high-throughput TCR immunosequencing, statistical association of individual TCRs with disease status, and machine learning. All discovery cohort repertoires had been generated on a single sequencing platform. The study profiled the T cell repertoires of 500 to 800 subjects by immunosequencing and related them to cytomegalovirus serostatus. On average, roughly 250,000 unique TCR beta nucleotide sequences were sequenced per donor among about 400 genotyped donors of the cohort, with about 17% of those sequences being non-productive. The study was designed to test whether signatures of past pathogen exposure could be identified by cataloging public T cell receptors. The number of donors typed differed by locus, with about 629-630 for A, B, C, DRB1 and DQB1, 522 for DQA1, nearly 610 for DPA1, and approximately 470 for DPB1. Among the approximately 430 genotyped donors, approximately 77% belonged to the genetic ancestry cluster associated with self-reported Caucasian donors. HLA typing included class I and class II loci at four-digit resolution.

Libraries were prepared through the immunoSEQ multiplex PCR assay. A mixture of 60 forward primers for TCR Vbeta segments and 13 reverse primers for TCR Jbeta segments was used in the multiplex PCR. The CDR3 region of rearranged TCR beta genes was amplified from genomic DNA with a multiplex PCR assay. On the Illumina HiSeq System, the amplified TCR beta libraries were sequenced as 87-base-pair reads. The paper's processing steps were these. A later analysis tallied 75 million to 95 million unique TCR beta chains across the 666 repertoires, and about 12 million of those chains were shared by two or more donors. Raw reads were error-corrected and collapsed into unique sequences with a nearest-neighbor algorithm that merged closely related sequences to remove PCR and sequencing errors. To assign V, D and J gene segments, CDR3 sequences were aligned to IMGT reference sequences. Each retained sequence needed at least a six-nucleotide match to both a V gene segment and a J gene segment. A rearrangement was called productive if the CDR3 had no stop codons and remained in frame with V and J, and every other rearrangement was called non-productive. Following IMGT convention, CDR3 was defined as the stretch from the second conserved V-encoded cysteine up to the conserved J-encoded phenylalanine. The earlier analysis of a few hundred of the donors excluded sequences that lacked an unambiguous match to a single V gene segment. An earlier analysis of over 450 of the donors classified V segments as functional when productive rearrangements were above 56.7% and as segregating when the standard deviation between donors was above 5%. A statistical classification framework was built for diagnosing cytomegalovirus status from the catalog of TCR beta chain sequences. V and J gene assignment, in a later analysis, came from comparing TCR nucleotide sequences with IMGT/GENE-DB human TR gene sequences. A later analysis assigned CDR3 sequences and most-parsimonious VDJ recombination scenarios with the TCRdist pipeline. In a later analysis, every TCR beta chain was defined by the combination of its CDR3 amino acid sequence and its V-gene family, and reads without a unique V-gene family were dropped. A later analysis removed over 500 highly shared, low-generation-probability nucleotide sequences to deal with suspected cross-contamination and a sequencing artifact. For each public chain, a later analysis derived a clonal expansion index from normalized ranks of inferred template counts within each repertoire. Generation probabilities in a later analysis came from a VDJ recombination model fitted to out-of-frame rearrangements, and those results were checked against IGoR. Hypergeometric tests were used in a later analysis to score TCR-TCR, TCR-HLA and TCR-CMV co-occurrence, with a repertoire-size bias correction applied to the TCR pairs. False discovery rates were estimated in a later analysis by permuting HLA or CMV assignments 20 times. In a later analysis, co-occurring TCRs were grouped with DBSCAN, and TCRdist sequence similarity was added when clustering was performed within HLA-allele-positive subsets. Repertoires with fewer than 30,000 or more than 120,000 public chains were left out of co-occurrence clustering, as were about 5 repertoires with anomalous nucleotide sharing. Imported from immuneACCESS, the table was reduced by TCRdb to in-frame sequences with V and J called. These copies leave out some clones; in studies compared against another copy, an unresolved V gene accounts for under half, and the cause of the remainder is not known. Clone size and the V and J calls come from that table; the DNA yielded D and trimming. This sample holds approximately 190,000 clones; roughly 80% were observed only once. Together, the top ten hold 1.5% to 2% of the sample.

The cohort was made up of approximately 700 healthy bone marrow donors. Cohort members were all nominally healthy when sampled, although unrecorded immune exposures were likely present. The donor was CMV seronegative and belonged to the group of over 300 seronegative cohort members. Every donor gave a peripheral blood sample, and the peripheral blood mononuclear cells from that sample were used for TCR beta sequencing. The Qiagen DNeasy Blood Extraction Kit was used to extract genomic DNA from the blood cell samples. Broad study findings and their caveats: A total of 150 or so TCR beta chains were listed by the study as associated with cytomegalovirus. A later genetic analysis associated a missense DCLRE1C variant with V-gene and J-gene trimming of TCR beta chains, and an independent cohort replicated the association. A few of the identified cytomegalovirus-associated TCR beta chains were confirmed in vitro to be specific for cytomegalovirus antigens. The authors suggested that the approach could potentially be generalized to other disease states and immunological phenotypes. Correlated functional status among segregating V segments might reflect linkage disequilibrium, but an unknown experimental factor could not be ruled out. A cluster of highly shared sequence variants was judged likely to represent a technical artifact of the sequencing pipeline. The presence/absence analyses assumed that sequencing depth was roughly uniform across donors, and that assumption may not be true. Because counts were too low, roughly 16 rarely observed V segments, including chromosome 9 orphons, were left out of the earlier analysis of several hundred of the donors. Across donors, most TCR sequences were observed very rarely, whereas some public TCRs were present in many individuals. Cytomegalovirus status was reported to be diagnosed by the classifier with high specificity and sensitivity in both the original and validation cohorts. In an earlier analysis of fewer than 750 of the donors, most TCR beta V segments were observed in productive rearrangements about 87% or about 30% of the time, broadly matching IMGT annotations. Because some donors lacked HLA typing at each locus, the association tests relied only on the typed subset. Immune exposure information for the cohort was limited to CMV serostatus. According to a later analysis, most CMV-associated TCR beta chains appeared to be HLA-restricted, and the HLA associations seemed to be driven largely by CMV exposure. A later analysis reported that several top co-occurrence clusters appeared linked to parvovirus B19, influenza, CMV and Epstein-Barr virus. According to a later analysis, TCR association rates differed among HLA loci, with DRB1 alleles showing the most associated TCRs and HLA-C alleles showing the fewest. A further reported finding was that TCR beta sequences accurately predicted the HLA-A and HLA-B alleles for most subjects in the first cohort. When HLA alleles, especially DR and DQ, strongly co-occurred, attributing TCR associations to individual alleles was difficult. A later analysis found that HLA-associated TCR beta chains were more clonally expanded and had lower generation probabilities than equally common non-associated chains. At a false discovery rate of 0.05, a later analysis linked about 17,000 TCR beta sequences to specific HLA alleles. Compared with the roughly 600-donor mean, donors in an Asian-associated ancestry cluster had fewer N-insertions in productive TCRs, according to a later genetic analysis. Only TCR beta chains were sequenced in this cohort, and the absence of alpha or paired-chain data limited detectable features.

Note on this clone: The antigen it binds to is not known. No much larger clone is present one base from it, and per-base qualities are unavailable.

The TCR comes from a woman between 18 and 30 years old in good health and CMV-seronegative. Sample: PBMCs.

CDR3 sequence: CASSLRVARTYNEQFF. The nucleotide sequence reads TGTGCCAGCAGTTTAAGGGTGGCGCGGACTTACAATGAGCAGTTCTTC. The rearranged segments are TRBV28 and TRBJ2-1; perhaps TRBD2 is the D gene, with 5 bases matching. Looking up the germline V gene yields CDR1 MDHEN and CDR2 SYDVKM. From cysteine to phenylalanine, the CDR3 is 16 amino acids long. Just the 48-base CDR3 DNA is kept, in frame starting at base 1. Between the V and J ends, shortened by 2 bases and 4 bases respectively, the junction contains 15 bases.